This T cell receptor (beta chain) derives from a study of cytomegalovirus exposure and HLA in healthy donors. Germline CDR1 and CDR2: LNHDA and SQIVND (reference sequence). The CDR3 is 16 amino acids. V dropped 1 base and J dropped 3; count of bases not matched to a gene: 6. Researchers ran the PCR with 60 Vbeta and 13 Jbeta primers. The repertoire was sequenced with immunoSEQ multiplex PCR; TCRdb's copy has only in-frame clones and lacks some. Found here are some 120,000 clones, approximately 81% of them singletons; the top ten hold about 3.9%. Sequencing was performed on PBMCs. The rearrangement uses TRBV19 and TRBJ2-1; 7 nucleotides line up with TRBD2. The source of this sequence is a woman in her 30s in good health and CMV-seronegative. This CDR3 reads CASSIAVRESYNEQFF. CDR3 nucleotide sequence: TGTGCCAGTAGTATAGCTGTGCGGGAGAGCTACAATGAGCAGTTCTTC. Filled out from reference TRBV19 and TRBJ2-1, the complete variable domain reads DGGITQSPKYLFRKEGQNVTLSCEQNLNHDAMYWYRQDPGQGLRLIYYSQIVNDFQKGDIAEGYSVSREKKESFPLTVTSAQKNPTAFYLCASSIAVRESYNEQFFGPGTRLTVL.